This entry describes one T cell receptor (beta chain). This specimen belongs to a study of blood T cell repertoires in COVID-19. Study at large: Donors in the United States, Italy and Spain gave samples during acute or convalescent COVID-19. Sources were T cells, B-cell-depleted T cells, or PBMCs; the material itself was cDNA or gDNA.

Germline V gene data show CDR1 as LNHDA and CDR2 as SQIVND (reference sequence). The CDR3 has 13 amino acids. Trimming shortened V by 3 bases and J by 4 bases, and 10 bases separated the two germline ends. The authors' processing: Reference gene primers were amplified, and this amplification served to estimate nucleated cell counts. Method: immunoSEQ multiplex PCR; TCRdb's copy keeps in-frame clones and lacks some. The DNA was the basis for D and trimming; V, J and clone size are from that table. The table records approximately 100,000 clones, 80% to 90% of them present only once. This sequence joins TRBV19 and TRBJ2-7; D remains ambiguous. This clonotype originated in a human donor in a cohort sampled during active COVID-19. Material for sequencing was peripheral blood. CDR3 region: CASSIDTWYEQYF. The CDR3 DNA reads TGTGCCAGTAGTATCGACACTTGGTACGAGCAGTACTTC.